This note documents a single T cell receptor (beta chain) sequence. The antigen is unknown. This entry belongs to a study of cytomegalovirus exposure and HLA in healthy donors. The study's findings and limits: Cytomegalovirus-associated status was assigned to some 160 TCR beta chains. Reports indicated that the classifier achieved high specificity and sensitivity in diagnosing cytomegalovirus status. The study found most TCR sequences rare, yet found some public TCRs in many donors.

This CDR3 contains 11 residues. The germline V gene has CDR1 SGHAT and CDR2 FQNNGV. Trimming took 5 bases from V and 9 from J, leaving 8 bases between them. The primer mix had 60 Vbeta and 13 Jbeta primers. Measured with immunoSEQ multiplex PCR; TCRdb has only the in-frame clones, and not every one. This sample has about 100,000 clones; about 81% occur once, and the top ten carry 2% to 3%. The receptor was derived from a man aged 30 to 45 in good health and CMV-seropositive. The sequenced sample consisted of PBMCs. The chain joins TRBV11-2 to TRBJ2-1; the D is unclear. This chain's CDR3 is CASSPDIEQFF. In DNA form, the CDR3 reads TGTGCCAGCAGCCCTGACATTGAGCAGTTCTTC.